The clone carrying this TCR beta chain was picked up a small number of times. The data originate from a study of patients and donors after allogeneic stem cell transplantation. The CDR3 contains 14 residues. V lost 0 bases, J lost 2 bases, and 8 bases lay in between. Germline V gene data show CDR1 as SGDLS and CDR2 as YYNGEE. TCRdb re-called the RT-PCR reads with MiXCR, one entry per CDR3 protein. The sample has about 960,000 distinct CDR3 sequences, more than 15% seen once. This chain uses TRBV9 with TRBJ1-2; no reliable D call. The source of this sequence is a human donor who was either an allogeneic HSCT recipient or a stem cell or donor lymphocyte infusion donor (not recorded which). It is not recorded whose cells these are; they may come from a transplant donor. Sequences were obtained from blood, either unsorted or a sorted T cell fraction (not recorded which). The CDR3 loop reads CASSVGTPNYGYTF. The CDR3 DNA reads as TGTGCCAGCAGCGTAGGAACACCAAACTATGGCTACACCTTC.